The entry that follows covers one T cell receptor (beta chain) sequence. The germline V gene has CDR1 GTSNPN and CDR2 SVGIG (reference sequence). The CDR3 has 15 residues. After removal of 2 bases from V and 6 bases from J, the junction contained 6 bases not matched to a gene. This entry is derived from a study of cytomegalovirus exposure and HLA in healthy donors. This PCR relied on a set of 60 Vbeta primers and 13 Jbeta primers. Some clones are missing from TCRdb's copy, which holds only in-frame ones; the method was immunoSEQ multiplex PCR. The table records some 150,000 clones, around 70% of them present only once.

The chain recombines TRBV30 with TRBJ2-2; 10 bases fit TRBD2. Sequencing was performed on PBMCs. This TCR came from a man aged 25 to 40 in good health and CMV-seronegative. The CDR3 DNA reads as TGTGCCTGGAGTTCGGAAGCGGGGGGGCCCGGGGAGCTGTTTTTT. It yields the protein CAWSSEAGGPGELFF.